This T cell receptor beta chain was documented in a study of response to subunit inactivated influenza vaccine listed by TCRdb under 2018. Notes on the research overall: The study used deep quantitative T cell receptor repertoire profiling to track responses to a trivalent subunit inactivated influenza vaccine. The full study reports these points: According to the authors, only a limited number of new T cells may be recruited by each seasonal influenza vaccination.

Receptor libraries were prepared by RT-PCR. TCRdb names Illumina HiSeq 2500 as the instrument used. In TCRdb, the public reads were trimmed at Q25 with fastp and aligned with MiXCR, with productive beta chains retained. Rows matching on CDR3 protein sequence are summarized as one entry with the most common DNA and genes. The sample yields hundreds of thousands of distinct CDR3 sequences; roughly 9.7% were counted once. The ten largest make up 9.5% to 15% of the sample. The sample's time point, from its label and the paper: approximately 40 days after influenza vaccine administration. CDR1 is given as DFQATT and CDR2 as SNEGSKA, both from the germline V gene (reference sequence). A distance of 10 bases separates the germline ends of V and J, which lose 3 bases and 4 bases respectively. From its cysteine to its phenylalanine, the CDR3 spans 12 amino acids. CDR3 DNA only is kept here, 36 bases in frame from base 1.

This clonotype occurred a few times. Its specific antigen is unknown. Nothing much larger sits one base from this clone, and base qualities are not available. The V gene is TRBV20-1 and the J gene is TRBJ2-7; D gene: possibly TRBD1, on 6 matching bases. The specimen comprised PBMCs from blood, sampled 40 to 50 days after vaccination. The TCR originated in a man aged 45 to 65 who received an inactivated influenza vaccine. Donor details come from another sample of the same person, matched by shared clones. The nucleotide sequence reads TGCAGTGCTAGCAGGGGTCAGTACGAGCAGTACTTC. The encoded protein is CSASRGQYEQYF.